This T cell receptor (beta chain) emerged from a study of preoperative IRX-2 immunotherapy in early breast cancer. Sample treatment: preoperative locoregional IRX-2 cytokine immunotherapy. Preoperative locoregional IRX-2 cytokine immunotherapy was tested in the phase Ib source study. Libraries were prepared by immunoSEQ multiplex PCR; TCRdb keeps only in-frame clonotypes and omits some of them. The table has fewer than 25,000 clones, about 85% seen once. This CDR3 region has 16 residues. Germline CDR1 and CDR2: MDHEN and SYDVKM. Losses at the gene ends were 5 bases for V and 5 bases for J; bases not matched to a gene: 10.

The chain employs TRBV28 and TRBJ1-5; TRBD1 matches at 9 bases. The material sequenced was lymph node tissue, taken after IRX-2 immunotherapy. This clonotype originated in a human donor with breast cancer. The CDR3 nucleotides are TGTGCCAGCAGTGCCCTGGGACAGGGAGGTTATCAGCCCCAGCATTTT. Translating it yields CASSALGQGGYQPQHF.